This passage covers 26 T cell receptor beta chains from one sample sequenced in a study of shared clonotypes between healthy human individuals. The protocol was immunoSEQ multiplex PCR, while the TCRdb copy is restricted to in-frame clones and leaves out a portion. The repertoire consists of about 2,500,000 clones, with 85% to 95% occurring once and the leading ten covering roughly 0.13%. Material for sequencing was naive CD4+ T cells sorted from blood. The subset here: CD45RA+ positively selected. The receptor source for this set is a man between 18 and 35 years old in good health.

This chain connects TRBV10-3 to TRBJ2-7; 7 bases fit TRBD1. This CDR3 comprises 13 residues. V shed 2 bases, J shed 7 bases, and the junction held 5 bases outside the gene matches. The germline V gene has CDR1 ENHRY and CDR2 SYGVKD. The CDR3 coding sequence is TGTGCCATCAGTGAGGCAGGGGGATGGGAGCAGTACTTC. It encodes CAISEAGGWEQYF.

The rearrangement uses TRBV30 and TRBJ1-4; D is perhaps TRBD1 (5 bases). Between the trimmed V and J ends, which lost 0 bases and 4 bases, there was a span of 12 bases. The V gene's germline CDR1 is GTSNPN and CDR2 SVGIG (reference sequence). This CDR3 is built from 15 residues. The CDR3 coding sequence is TGTGCCTGGAGTGTACGGAGACAGTATAATGAAAAACTGTTTTTT. It is translated as CAWSVRRQYNEKLFF.

V gene TRBV7-9 combines with J gene TRBJ2-7; tentative D call: TRBD1 (10 bases). The germline V gene encodes CDR1 SEHNR and CDR2 FQNEAQ (reference sequence). The germline V and J ends were trimmed by 3 bases and 5 bases, with 23 bases remaining between them. The CDR3 is made up of 17 amino acids. The CDR3 here is CASSFGREGDRGDEQYF. The CDR3 DNA reads as TGTGCCAGCAGCTTCGGGCGGGAGGGGGACAGGGGAGACGAGCAGTACTTC.

This clone was counted a single time. The chain uses TRBV10-2 and TRBJ1-2; possible D gene TRBD1, 5 bases. V was clipped by 1 base and J by 0 bases, with 15 bases between them. This CDR3 has 17 residues. The germline V gene encodes CDR1 WSHSY and CDR2 SAAADI. CDR3 sequence (DNA): TGCGCCAGCAGTGAGTGGGGGACCCCCAGTCCTAACTATGGCTACACCTTC. It translates to CASSEWGTPSPNYGYTF.

The genes are TRBV6-1 and TRBJ1-2; no definite D call. The CDR3 loop spans 15 amino acids. Trimming took 0 bases from V and 6 from J, leaving 14 bases between them. CDR1 MNHNS and CDR2 SASEGT come from the germline V gene. CDR3 sequence: CASSEASPGMDGYTF. DNA of the CDR3: TGTGCCAGCAGTGAAGCGAGTCCCGGGATGGATGGCTACACCTTC.

This clone was seen a few times. The chain uses TRBV30 and TRBJ1-6; tentatively, D is TRBD1 (6 bases). CDR3 length equals 14 residues. Germline-derived CDR1 and CDR2 are GTSNPN and SVGIG (reference sequence). The V end lost 4 bases, the J end lost 11 bases, and 18 bases lay between the germline ends. The CDR3 loop reads CAWTQGKDLTPLHF. The CDR3 bases are TGTGCCTGGACCCAGGGGAAGGATTTGACACCCCTCCACTTT.

Points on this clone: The sample has other DNA sequences that encode this CDR3 too. This chain links TRBV5-1 with TRBJ2-5; possibly TRBD2 for D (6 bases). The CDR3 runs to 14 residues. From germline, CDR1 is SGHRS and CDR2 YFSETQ. V lost 0 bases and J lost 2, with 8 bases in between. The CDR3 here is CASSLDAGQETQYF. As DNA, the CDR3 is TGCGCCAGCAGCTTGGACGCGGGACAAGAGACCCAGTACTTC.

The chain links TRBV6-1 to TRBJ2-7, with TRBD1 identical over 8 bases. This CDR3 comprises 14 residues. The V and J ends lost 8 bases and 3 bases, in that order; junction bases with no gene match: 9. CDR1 MNHNS and CDR2 SASEGT come from the germline V gene. The CDR3 nucleotides are TGTGCCAGCTTGGCGGGGACAGGACGCTACGAGCAGTACTTC. This gives the protein CASLAGTGRYEQYF.

Turning to this clone: At one of its ends the junction is not consistent with the germline gene, which may arise from a read error. V and J are TRBV7-8 and TRBJ1-2, with a weak D call TRBD1 (5 bases). CDR1 is SGHVS, CDR2 FQNEAQ, per germline. The CDR3 contains 16 residues. The CDR3: CAGSSSGAKGRDGYTF. The CDR3 DNA reads TGTGCCGGCAGCTCTAGTGGGGCTAAGGGGCGAGATGGCTACACCTTC.

The chain joins TRBV25-1 to TRBJ2-1; TRBD2 is a possible D gene (6 bases). The CDR3 totals 14 residues. In germline, CDR1 is MGHDK, CDR2 SYGVNS. V lost 6 bases and J lost 8, with 17 bases in between. The CDR3 sequence is CASRGDGSSYEQFF. The DNA of the CDR3 is TGTGCCAGCAGAGGGGACGGGAGCTCCTATGAGCAGTTCTTC.

As to this clone: Distinct nucleotide sequences in the sample also encode this CDR3. This sequence joins TRBV15 and TRBJ1-5; D call uncertain. The CDR3 covers 13 residues. Germline V gene lookup returns CDR1 LNHNV and CDR2 YYDKDF (reference sequence). V lost 0 bases and J lost 4, with 4 bases in between. The CDR3 spells CATSRERNQPQHF. CDR3 nucleotide sequence: TGTGCCACCAGCAGAGAGCGTAATCAGCCCCAGCATTTT.

The gene calls are TRBV12-5 and TRBJ1-6, with TRBD1 matching 7 bases. This CDR3 is 20 amino acids long. Germline V gene lookup returns CDR1 LGHNT and CDR2 FRNRAP. V dropped 5 bases and J dropped 5; count of bases not matched to a gene: 21. The CDR3 loop reads CASGLIGKSSGQVNNSPLHF. The DNA for the CDR3 is TGTGCTAGTGGTCTAATCGGGAAGTCGTCAGGACAGGTGAATAATTCACCCCTCCACTTT.

The CDR3 loop reads CAISPTVGAGGPNEQFF. The DNA of the CDR3 is TGTGCCATCTCCCCTACCGTCGGGGCGGGGGGTCCAAATGAGCAGTTCTTC. J is TRBJ2-1 and V is TRBV10-3, with 8 bases matching TRBD2. This CDR3 has 17 residues. CDR1 and CDR2 (germline): ENHRY, SYGVKD. J was trimmed by 7 bases and V by 8 bases; bases with no gene match: 19.

The chain is built from TRBV5-8 and TRBJ1-5; tentatively, D is TRBD1 (5 bases). This CDR3 contains 14 residues. Per the germline V gene, CDR1 is SGHTS and CDR2 is YDEGEE. V lost 8 bases, J lost 1 base, and 13 bases lay in between. The CDR3 protein is CASTGSGSNQPQHF. The DNA for the CDR3 is TGTGCCAGTACAGGTTCCGGGAGCAATCAGCCCCAGCATTTT.

The chain links TRBV5-4 to TRBJ1-3, with D possibly being TRBD1 (5 bases). CDR3 size: 14 residues. Germline assignment: CDR1 SGHNT and CDR2 YYREEE (reference sequence). Trimming removed 4 bases from V and 3 bases from J, with 11 bases in between. The CDR3: CASSLRDGGNTIYF. CDR3 coding DNA: TGTGCCAGCAGCCTACGGGACGGTGGAAACACCATATATTTT.

The chain carries TRBV11-2 and TRBJ2-3; D is unresolved. This CDR3 has 14 amino acids. The V and J ends lost 3 bases and 3 bases respectively, with 10 bases between them. Germline CDR1 is SGHAT and CDR2 is FQNNGV. CDR3 nucleotide sequence: TGTGCCAGCAGCTTTGTGGGCCGGACAGATACGCAGTATTTT. Its protein is CASSFVGRTDTQYF.

The chain carries TRBV6-6 and TRBJ1-3, with D possibly matching TRBD1 (6 bases). The V end was cut by 4 bases, the J end by 0 bases, with 10 bases between. The CDR3 sequence is 15 residues long. Germline CDR1 is MNHNY and CDR2 is SVGAGI (reference sequence). Here the CDR3 reads CASSSQGLSGNTIYF. The CDR3 region has the DNA TGTGCCAGCAGTTCACAGGGCCTCTCTGGAAACACCATATATTTT.

The chain is built from TRBV2 and TRBJ2-5; TRBD2 matches 9 bases. Germline-derived CDR1 and CDR2 are SNHLY and FYNNEI. The CDR3 consists of 16 residues. V shed 3 bases and J 3 bases; nucleotides not matched to a gene: 8. CDR3 sequence: CASSDYRAGGKETQYF. CDR3 bases: TGTGCCAGCAGTGATTATCGAGCGGGGGGTAAAGAGACCCAGTACTTC.

The rearrangement joins TRBV7-9 to TRBJ2-7; no clear D. The CDR3 length is 13 residues. Germline V gene lookup returns CDR1 SEHNR and CDR2 FQNEAQ (reference sequence). V lost 8 bases, J lost 0 bases, and 11 bases lay in between. CDR3 protein: CASSGRNSYEQYF. Written as DNA, the CDR3 is TGTGCCAGCTCAGGACGGAACTCCTACGAGCAGTACTTC. The variable domain in full, with the rest retrieved from reference TRBV7-9 and TRBJ2-7, is DTGVSQNPRHKITKRGQNVTFRCDPISEHNRLYWYRQTLGQGPEFLTYFQNEAQLEKSRLLSDRFSAERPKGSFSTLEIQRTEQGDSAMYLCASSGRNSYEQYFGPGTRLTVT.

The table lists this clone with a count of one. The chain joins TRBV9 to TRBJ2-2; TRBD1 is a possible D gene (6 bases). V lost 1 base to trimming and J lost 0 bases, with 7 bases between them. Germline lookup yields CDR1 SGDLS and CDR2 YYNGEE. CDR3 length: 15 residues. The DNA of the CDR3 is TGTGCCAGCAGCGTAACAGGGTCGAACACCGGGGAGCTGTTTTTT. This codes for CASSVTGSNTGELFF.

The chain combines TRBV5-6 with TRBJ1-2, with a possible D match to TRBD1 (6 bases). This CDR3 region has 17 residues. Germline CDR1 is SGHDT and CDR2 is YYEEEE. V was trimmed by 0 bases and J by 4 bases, leaving 19 bases between them. The CDR3 protein is CASSLEERTAAPYGYTF. The CDR3 region has the DNA TGTGCCAGCAGCTTGGAGGAGAGGACAGCGGCCCCCTATGGCTACACCTTC.

In regard to this clone: The sample carries other DNA sequences with the same CDR3. The chain's CDR3 is CASSSRTGGDTEAFF. CDR3 nucleotide sequence: TGTGCCAGCAGTTCGCGGACAGGAGGCGACACTGAAGCTTTCTTT. The chain uses TRBV28 and TRBJ1-1, with 7 bases identical to TRBD1. Germline V CDR1 and CDR2: MDHEN, SYDVKM. This CDR3 comprises 15 residues. V dropped 4 bases and J dropped 3; count of bases not matched to a gene: 8.

This clone was picked up one time. Different DNA sequences within this sample yield the same CDR3. The chain carries TRBV9 and TRBJ2-2, with D perhaps matching TRBD1 (7 bases). Looked up from germline, CDR1 is SGDLS and CDR2 is YYNGEE. This CDR3 spans 15 amino acids. Trimming shortened V by 2 bases and J by 5 bases, and 13 bases separated the two germline ends. Written as DNA, the CDR3 is TGTGCCAGCAGCGTGAGGGGGCGGGATACCGGGGAGCTGTTTTTT. Its translation is CASSVRGRDTGELFF.

This chain joins TRBV7-8 and TRBJ1-4; D perhaps matches TRBD1 (6 bases). The CDR3 is made up of 15 amino acids. Looked up from germline, CDR1 is SGHVS and CDR2 is FQNEAQ. V lost 6 bases, J lost 2 bases, and 13 bases lay in between. The CDR3: CASRAVGQTNEKLFF. CDR3 nucleotides: TGTGCCAGCAGGGCAGTCGGACAGACTAATGAAAAACTGTTTTTT.

The genes are TRBV7-9 and TRBJ2-2, with D perhaps TRBD1 (6 bases). Trimming took 8 bases from V and 1 from J, leaving 14 bases between them. Germline CDR1 SEHNR, CDR2 FQNEAQ (reference sequence). CDR3 length: 15 residues. This CDR3 reads CASSETGLNTGELFF. The CDR3 DNA reads TGTGCCAGCTCCGAGACAGGCTTGAACACCGGGGAGCTGTTTTTT.

This chain uses TRBV5-6 with TRBJ2-3, with TRBD2 matching over 12 bases. V lost 1 base and J lost 4; bases outside the gene matches: 7. Germline CDR1 reads SGHDT; CDR2 reads YYEEEE. The CDR3 has 17 residues. This CDR3 reads CASSLRTSGVGADTQYF. In DNA form, the CDR3 reads TGTGCCAGCAGCTTGCGGACTAGCGGGGTAGGGGCAGATACGCAGTATTTT.